The present T cell receptor beta chain was sequenced within a study of T cell responses to AZD1222 COVID-19 vaccine (dated by TCRdb to about 2021). For the study in its entirety: TCR sequencing covered fewer than 250 trial participants: 200 to 220 given two doses of AZD1222 and 26 given two doses of MenACWY control vaccine. Trial participants were enrolled by age into 18-55, 56-69 and 70-plus year subgroups, with around 150, 28 and 57 TCR-sequenced participants respectively.

In light of the paper, this sample's time point label describes: about 28 days (+/-7) after the second vaccine dose. AZD1222 recipients whose second dose came at about 4 weeks and those whose second dose came at about 12 weeks were combined into one group, since spike-specific TCR depth and breadth did not differ between the two schedules. The vaccinee samples were drawn from two UK trials, COV001 and COV002, one of which was a single-blind randomized controlled phase 2/3 trial testing AZD1222 (ChAdOx1 nCoV-19) in healthy adults. Trial participant PBMC samples were collected at day 0 and day 28 after the second dose for TCRbeta chain sequencing. A word on this clone: Its antigen is still unknown. The record has no base qualities; no much larger clone is one base away.

The CDR3 regions of human TCRbeta chains were subjected to immunosequencing. Per the original workflow: Repertoire TCRs were matched against a reference library of SARS-CoV-2-specific TCRs generated with the MIRA antigen-specificity platform. Breadth meant the fraction of unique TCRs that were SARS-CoV-2-associated, whereas depth meant the fraction of total T cells that were SARS-CoV-2-associated. Using the MIRA data, each spike-specific TCR was assigned both to the spike region to which the TCR was reactive and to a CD4 or CD8 class. Log10-transformed breadth and depth values were compared by one-way ANOVA with Sidak's multiple comparisons tests. TCRdb obtained this table from immuneACCESS and retained in-frame rearrangements with V and J assigned. These tables miss some clones; where compared with another copy, unresolved V genes account for less than half of the shortfall, and the remainder is unexplained. Clone size and V and J calls were adopted from that table, with D and trimming inferred from the DNA. The sample table lists 58,000 or so clones, 65% to 90% of them with a count of one. The ten largest account for around 7% of the sample.

CDR1 and CDR2, looked up from the germline V gene, are MGHDK and SYGVNS. At the junction V is shortened by 1 base and J by 5 bases, with 11 bases in between. The CDR3 measures 14 amino acids from cysteine to phenylalanine. Kept here is only the CDR3 DNA, which spans 42 bases and is read in frame from base 1. Study-level results and caveats: The vaccine-associated CD4 TCRs covered the entire spike protein, and the dominant responses fell in regions 160-218 and 743-854. Only six AZD1222 recipients were SARS-CoV-2 seropositive at baseline, limiting conclusions about previously exposed vaccinees. A significant rise in spike-specific TCR breadth and depth was observed after two AZD1222 doses relative to day 0 and relative to MenACWY recipients. Reportedly, almost half of the unique spike-specific TCRs recognized epitopes lying outside the regions that are mutated in the B.1.351 and B.1.1.7 variants. Because no day 14 peak-response samples were available, repertoires were characterized only after the peak T cell response. The 56-69-year group was small, and its depth increase did not reach significance, likely because of low power. Most participants were white British and females outnumbered males, and the authors suggested that clonal diversity may have been underestimated.

The sample in question was peripheral blood, obtained 28 days after the second AZD1222 dose. The receptor was derived from an adult who received the AZD1222 COVID-19 vaccine. The chain was built from TRBV25-1 and TRBJ1-2, with the D gene too uncertain to name. The CDR3: CASSEFPESYGYTF. In nucleotide form, the sequence is TGTGCCAGCAGTGAATTCCCGGAGAGTTATGGCTACACCTTC.